The clone carrying this T cell receptor beta chain has ten or more counts. The sample is drawn from a study of blood T cell repertoires in COVID-19. About the study: Sources were T cells, B-cell-depleted T cells, or PBMCs; the material itself was cDNA or gDNA.

In the original processing: Scientists estimated how many nucleated cells there were by amplifying reference gene primers. Produced via immunoSEQ multiplex PCR; TCRdb's table is partial and in-frame only. The D gene and trimming were derived from the DNA, and the V and J assignments and clone size from that table. The sample comprises about 120,000 clones, 74% of which are singletons, and approximately 5.7% rests with the top ten. Germline V lookup: CDR1 MNHEY, CDR2 SMNVEV (reference sequence). J was trimmed by 7 bases and V by 0 bases; bases with no gene match: 12. The CDR3 is 17 amino acids. V and J are TRBV27 and TRBJ1-2, with 9 positions matching TRBD1. The sequence was collected from a man aged 55 to 70 with acute or convalescent COVID-19. Sample: peripheral blood. CDR3 sequence: CASSLSRDRVLSGGYTF. For the CDR3, the DNA is TGTGCCAGCAGTTTATCGCGGGACAGGGTTCTATCTGGTGGCTACACCTTC.